This T cell receptor beta chain came from a study of shared clonotypes between healthy human individuals. Whole-study findings and limits: With four donors compared, approximately 5.5% of naive CD4 clonotypes were shared. Against clonotypes common to all four donors, non-shared ones had lower generation probabilities. A small donor pool kept down the genetic and exposure-history diversity that was represented.

All donors were Caucasian adults living in Nashville, Tennessee. Sequencing was performed with immunoSEQ multiplex PCR; in TCRdb, only in-frame clones are kept and a portion is missing. The profile shows about 1.5 million clones, roughly 98% of them singletons. In the case of this clone: As yet, its antigen is unknown.

Trimming cost V 9 bases and J 4 bases; bases outside gene matches: 8. Germline V gene sequence: CDR1 MDHEN, CDR2 SYDVKM. The CDR3 is made up of 13 amino acids. This TCR derives from a man aged 30-40 years in good health. The source material was naive CD4+ T cells sorted from blood. Noted subset: CD45RA+ positively selected. J is TRBJ2-7 and V is TRBV28; 8 nucleotides agree with TRBD1. DNA of the CDR3: TGTGCCAGTAGTCCAGGGGGCGGATACGAGCAGTACTTC. The encoded protein is CASSPGGGYEQYF.